Listed below are T cell receptor beta chains from one sample, sequenced in a study of blood T cell dynamics during melanoma immunotherapy. Method: immunoSEQ multiplex PCR; TCRdb's copy keeps in-frame clones and lacks some. The sample has around 16,000 clones; about 94% are singletons. Sequenced here: effector memory CD8+ T cells from blood, sampled from a patient treated with checkpoint blockade. The origin of the receptors is a human donor with melanoma. CDR3s include the opening cysteine and the closing phenylalanine or tryptophan. A D gene is named only where the DNA matches it firmly. Size is omitted from some rows. Given values are once, few, many or a class for expanded clones.

CDR3 protein | CDR3 DNA | V gene | D gene | clone size | J gene
CASSLGQGMGAFF | TGTGCCAGCAGTCTCGGACAGGGAATGGGGGCTTTCTTT | TRBV27 | TRBD1 | NA | TRBJ1-1
CASTRRAESYNEQFF | TGTGCCAGCACGAGAAGGGCAGAATCCTACAATGAGCAGTTCTTC | TRBV27 | NA | NA | TRBJ2-1
CASSPGQGSLYGYTF | TGTGCCAGTAGTCCTGGACAGGGGTCTTTGTATGGCTACACCTTC | TRBV19 | TRBD1 | NA | TRBJ1-2
CASSYSRAPAGELFF | TGTGCCAGCAGTTACTCGAGGGCCCCGGCAGGGGAGCTGTTTTTT | TRBV6-5 | NA | NA | TRBJ2-2
CASSETATNYGYTF | TGTGCCAGCAGCGAGACAGCTACTAACTATGGCTACACCTTC | TRBV5-5 | NA | NA | TRBJ1-2
CASRGQMASNYGYTF | TGTGCCAGCAGGGGACAGATGGCCTCTAACTATGGCTACACCTTC | TRBV19 | TRBD1 | NA | TRBJ1-2
CASSLMGFQETQYF | TGTGCCAGCAGTTTAATGGGGTTCCAAGAGACCCAGTACTTC | TRBV28 | NA | NA | TRBJ2-5
CSVWPDYNEQFF | TGCAGCGTGTGGCCGGACTACAATGAGCAGTTCTTC | TRBV29-1 | NA | NA | TRBJ2-1
CASSLNIGKKNTEAFF | TGTGCCAGCAGTTTAAATATCGGGAAAAAGAACACTGAAGCTTTCTTT | TRBV28 | NA | NA | TRBJ1-1
CASSSSSGTYNEQFF | TGCGCCAGCAGCTCCTCTAGCGGCACCTACAATGAGCAGTTCTTC | TRBV5-1 | TRBD2 | once | TRBJ2-1
CASSHGRYNEQFF | TGTGCCAGCAGCCACGGGCGTTACAATGAGCAGTTCTTC | TRBV11-3 | NA | NA | TRBJ2-1
CASSLPGGREQFF | TGTGCCAGCAGTTTACCAGGGGGTCGGGAGCAGTTCTTC | TRBV27 | TRBD1 | NA | TRBJ2-1
CASRDRDTEAFF | TGTGCCAGCAGGGACAGGGACACTGAAGCTTTCTTT | TRBV28 | TRBD1 | NA | TRBJ1-1
CASSLPASGGNEQFF | TGTGCCAGCAGCCTCCCGGCTAGCGGGGGAAATGAGCAGTTCTTC | TRBV9 | TRBD2 | NA | TRBJ2-1
CASSQDLGAGNSPLHF | TGTGCCAGCAGCCAAGATCTGGGGGCTGGTAATTCACCCCTCCACTTT | TRBV4-2 | NA | NA | TRBJ1-6
CASSLILGSEAFF | TGTGCCAGCAGTTTGATACTCGGGAGTGAAGCTTTCTTT | TRBV28 | NA | NA | TRBJ1-1
CASSLYGTGDNEQYF | TGTGCCAGCAGCCTCTATGGGACAGGGGATAACGAGCAGTACTTC | TRBV9 | TRBD1 | NA | TRBJ2-7
CASSLFAGNTEAFF | TGTGCCAGCAGCTTGTTCGCGGGGAACACTGAAGCTTTCTTT | TRBV5-6 | NA | NA | TRBJ1-1
CASSLSPFTEQFF | TGTGCCAGCAGTTTATCCCCCTTTACGGAGCAGTTCTTC | TRBV27 | NA | NA | TRBJ2-1
CASSLGKLGEQYF | TGTGCCAGCAGTTTGGGAAAGTTGGGGGAGCAGTACTTC | TRBV27 | NA | NA | TRBJ2-7
CASSPPDSYEQYF | TGTGCCAGCAGCCCCCCCGACTCCTACGAGCAGTACTTC | TRBV9 | NA | once | TRBJ2-7
CASSQSGPGKGTEAFF | TGCGCCAGCAGTCAATCGGGACCGGGGAAGGGGACTGAAGCTTTCTTT | TRBV23-1 | NA | NA | TRBJ1-1
CASSSRPYEQYF | TGTGCCAGCAGCTCCCGCCCCTACGAGCAGTACTTC | TRBV7-9 | NA | NA | TRBJ2-7
CASSLKSNYNPYNEQFF | TGCGCCAGCAGCCTCAAGAGTAATTACAACCCCTACAATGAGCAGTTCTTC | TRBV5-1 | NA | NA | TRBJ2-1
CASSFMTSGTYNEQFF | TGTGCCAGCAGCTTCATGACTAGCGGTACCTACAATGAGCAGTTCTTC | TRBV7-3 | TRBD2 | NA | TRBJ2-1
CASSYPRAGEYGYTF | TGTGCCAGCAGTTACCCGAGGGCAGGGGAGTATGGCTACACCTTC | TRBV28 | NA | NA | TRBJ1-2
CASSGSGGASHEQFF | TGTGCCAGCAGCGGCTCAGGGGGCGCTAGCCATGAGCAGTTCTTC | TRBV9 | TRBD1 | NA | TRBJ2-1
CASSLVGIYEQYF | TGTGCCAGCAGCTTAGTGGGAATCTACGAGCAGTACTTC | TRBV7-6 | NA | NA | TRBJ2-7
CASSYTGGPFPQYF | TGTGCCAGCAGTTACACGGGAGGGCCTTTTCCGCAGTACTTC | TRBV6-5 | TRBD2 | NA | TRBJ2-7
CATSRELGARRSYNEQFF | TGTGCCACCAGCAGAGAGCTTGGGGCCCGGAGGTCCTACAATGAGCAGTTCTTC | TRBV15 | NA | NA | TRBJ2-1
CASSYGGYNEQFF | TGTGCCAGCAGCTATGGAGGGTACAATGAGCAGTTCTTC | TRBV5-6 | NA | NA | TRBJ2-1
CASRISLYEQYF | TGTGCCAGCCGGATTTCGTTGTACGAGCAGTACTTC | TRBV6-4 | NA | NA | TRBJ2-7
CASRRGSYEQYF | TGTGCCAGCAGACGGGGCTCCTACGAGCAGTACTTC | TRBV6-5 | NA | NA | TRBJ2-7